This TCR beta chain was recovered during a study of blood T cell repertoires in COVID-19. Whole-study context: Samples representing acute and convalescent COVID-19 were sourced from the United States, Italy and Spain. Sources were T cells, B-cell-depleted T cells, or PBMCs; the material itself was cDNA or gDNA.

Those enrolled in Seattle joined during active infection and were followed longitudinally afterward. The germline V gene encodes CDR1 SGHAT and CDR2 FQNNGV. CDR3 length: 14 residues. V was trimmed by 2 bases and J by 1 base, leaving 6 bases between them. In the authors' methods: From reference gene primer amplification, estimates of nucleated cell counts were derived. Sequencing used immunoSEQ multiplex PCR; TCRdb keeps in-frame clones, though not all of them. D and trimming come from the DNA, and the V and J calls and clone size come from that table. Of approximately 150,000 clones in the sample, approximately 80% were seen once.

The sample was peripheral blood. V and J are TRBV11-2 and TRBJ1-3; D is ambiguous. The sequence was obtained from a woman of 80 years or more with COVID-19, enrolled during active disease. In DNA form, the CDR3 reads TGTGCCAGCAGCTTATCAGTGTCTGGAAACACCATATATTTT. Translation: CASSLSVSGNTIYF.